This TCR beta chain was retrieved from a study of T cell changes during pregnancy in multiple sclerosis. Assay used: immunoSEQ multiplex PCR; TCRdb lists only in-frame clones, some missing. This table holds 84,000 or so clones, about 95% found once. The CDR3 loop spans 17 amino acids. The germline gives CDR1 GTSNPN, CDR2 SVGIG (reference sequence). V lost 0 bases to trimming and J lost 1 base, with 18 bases between them. The J gene is TRBJ1-2, the V gene TRBV30, with D tentatively TRBD1 (5 bases). The specimen was peripheral blood, collected in the third trimester of pregnancy. The origin of this receptor is a female donor with multiple sclerosis, enrolled in a pregnancy study. The DNA for the CDR3 is TGTGCCTGGAGTGTCGTTATGGACACCACAGTTAACTATGGCTACACCTTC. It yields the protein CAWSVVMDTTVNYGYTF.